These 24 T cell receptor beta chains originate from one sample sequenced in a study of CD8 T cells in Susac syndrome. With random hexamers, reverse transcription was performed on about 0.5 to 1 ug of RNA. MiXCR, applied by TCRdb to the immunoSEQ multiplex PCR reads, yields one record per CDR3 protein. The sample has about 170,000 distinct CDR3 sequences; about 96% are singletons. Sequenced: CD4+ T cells from PBMCs. These receptors all stem from a human donor with Susac syndrome.

The chain has TRBV30 and TRBJ2-7; D is possibly TRBD2 (5 bases). CDR3 length: 11 residues. CDR1 is GTSNPN and CDR2 is SVGIG in the germline V gene (reference sequence). V was shortened by 4 bases and J by 5 bases, with 9 bases between the two germline ends. CDR3 in DNA: TGTGCCTGGAAAGCGGTCCACGAGCAGTACTTC. Translated, it gives CAWKAVHEQYF.

This sequence joins TRBV6-5 and TRBJ2-3; D perhaps matches TRBD2 (5 bases). Looked up from germline, CDR1 is MNHEY and CDR2 is SVGAGI. CDR3 length equals 16 residues. The V and J ends lost 4 bases and 0 bases respectively, with 14 bases between them. The CDR3 loop reads CASSSDSLTSTDTQYF. The DNA for the CDR3 is TGTGCCAGCAGTTCGGACTCTCTAACTAGCACAGATACGCAGTATTTT.

This clonotype was detected only once. The genes are TRBV5-1 and TRBJ1-6; D ambiguous. V gave up 1 base and J gave up 6 bases, with 8 bases separating them. This CDR3 comprises 14 residues. Looked up from germline, CDR1 is SGHRS and CDR2 is YFSETQ. CDR3 in DNA: TGCGCCAGCAGCTTGAATTGGGGTAATTCACCCCTCCACTTT. Translating gives CASSLNWGNSPLHF.

This chain connects TRBV3-1 to TRBJ1-2; D unresolved. Deletions cut 0 bases from V and 7 bases from J, with 9 bases between. Germline V gives CDR1 LGHDT, CDR2 YNNKEL (reference sequence). This CDR3 is 13 amino acids long. The CDR3 spells CASSQENVRGYTF. For the CDR3, the DNA is TGTGCCAGCAGCCAAGAGAACGTCCGTGGCTACACCTTC. Using reference TRBV3-1 and TRBJ1-2 for the parts outside the CDR3, the full variable domain is DTAVSQTPKYLVTQMGNDKSIKCEQNLGHDTMYWYKQDSKKFLKIMFSYNNKELIINETVPNRFSPKSPDKAHLNLHINSLELGDSAVYFCASSQENVRGYTFGSGTRLTVV.

This rearrangement joins TRBV28 to TRBJ2-3; 10 bases are shared with TRBD2. The junction had 6 bases not matched to a gene; V was cut back by 3 bases and J by 6 bases. Germline V CDR1 and CDR2: MDHEN, SYDVKM. The CDR3 is 15 residues long. The CDR3 nucleotides are TGTGCCAGCAGTTTGCGGACTAGCGGTGGGGATACGCAGTATTTT. Translating it yields CASSLRTSGGDTQYF. The full variable domain, its missing parts supplied by reference TRBV28 and TRBJ2-3, is DVKVTQSSRYLVKRTGEKVFLECVQDMDHENMFWYRQDPGLGLRLIYFSYDVKMKEKGDIPEGYSVSREKKERFSLILESASTNQTSMYLCASSLRTSGGDTQYFGPGTRLTVL.

This chain joins TRBV10-3 and TRBJ2-1, with D tentatively TRBD2 (5 bases). The CDR3 has 13 amino acids. V lost 7 bases to trimming and J lost 4 bases, with 11 bases between them. Germline CDR1 and CDR2: ENHRY and SYGVKD. For the CDR3, the DNA is TGTGCCATCAACAAGGACTCATACAATGAGCAGTTCTTC. Protein product: CAINKDSYNEQFF.

Here the CDR3 DNA reads TGTGCCAGCAATAGGAGGGTCGACACTGAAGCTTTCTTT. Translated: CASNRRVDTEAFF. The chain employs TRBV6-5 and TRBJ1-1; D uncertain. The germline V gene has CDR1 MNHEY and CDR2 SVGAGI. CDR3 length: 13 amino acids. V was trimmed by 7 bases and J by 3 bases, leaving 12 bases between them.

The chain has TRBV5-1 and TRBJ1-1; tentative D call: TRBD1 (5 bases). Per the germline V gene, CDR1 is SGHRS and CDR2 is YFSETQ. This CDR3 comprises 12 residues. V lost 4 bases and J lost 10, with 14 bases in between. As DNA, the CDR3 is TGCGCCAGCAGCCCGCAGGGAACGGGAGCTTTCTTT. Its translation: CASSPQGTGAFF.

V is TRBV6-5 and J is TRBJ2-7, with 7 bases matching TRBD1. Germline lookup yields CDR1 MNHEY and CDR2 SVGAGI. V gave up 6 bases and J gave up 2 bases; unmatched junction bases: 10. CDR3 size: 15 residues. CDR3 coding DNA: TGTGCCAGCAGGCCCGGGGCAGGGGGACCCTACGAGCAGTACGTC. Translation gives CASRPGAGGPYEQYV.

The chain recombines TRBV15 with TRBJ1-6; the D is unclear. The CDR3 extends over 14 amino acids. The V and J ends lost 5 bases and 6 bases respectively, with 11 bases between them. CDR1 LNHNV and CDR2 YYDKDF come from the germline V gene (reference sequence). The DNA for the CDR3 is TGTGCCACCAGCCCTCGTACAATTAATTCACCCCTCCACTTT. Translating gives CATSPRTINSPLHF.

This chain links TRBV9 with TRBJ2-2; D not certain. The CDR3 sequence is 12 residues long. In germline, CDR1 is SGDLS, CDR2 YYNGEE. V shed 0 bases and J shed 6 bases, with 3 bases lying between them. CDR3: CASSVDPGELFF. The CDR3 coding sequence is TGTGCCAGCAGCGTAGACCCCGGGGAGCTGTTTTTT.

V is TRBV24-1 and J is TRBJ2-3; D unclear. Germline CDR1 reads KGHDR; CDR2 reads SFDVKD. This CDR3 spans 13 amino acids. The germline V and J ends were trimmed by 1 base and 4 bases, with 5 bases remaining between them. The CDR3 nucleotides read TGTGCCACCAGTGATTTTCGGGCAGATACGCAGTATTTT. This sequence encodes CATSDFRADTQYF.

This chain links TRBV4-3 with TRBJ2-2; D remains unclear. The V end lost 3 bases, the J end lost 0 bases, and 14 bases lay between the germline ends. This CDR3 contains 17 residues. Looked up from germline, CDR1 is LGHNA and CDR2 is YSLEER. The CDR3 DNA reads as TGCGCCAGCAGCCATTCGATCTTGCGAGCGAACACCGGGGAGCTGTTTTTT. Residues: CASSHSILRANTGELFF.

V is TRBV30 and J is TRBJ1-1; D is uncertain. The CDR3 spans 11 residues. V was clipped by 1 base and J by 4 bases, with 4 bases between them. Germline CDR1 is GTSNPN and CDR2 is SVGIG (reference sequence). CDR3 sequence (DNA): TGTGCCTGGAGTGCCATCACTGAAGCTTTCTTT. Encoded protein: CAWSAITEAFF.

This clonotype came up once. The J gene is TRBJ2-3, the V gene TRBV10-3; possible D gene TRBD2, 7 bases. There are 12 residues in the CDR3. The germline V gene has CDR1 ENHRY and CDR2 SYGVKD. Trimming took 11 bases from V and 2 from J, leaving 11 bases between them. The chain's CDR3 is CAARGATDTQYF. CDR3 bases: TGTGCCGCTCGGGGGGCCACAGATACGCAGTATTTT.

In its sample, this clonotype was seen once. J is TRBJ2-7 and V is TRBV18, with D perhaps matching TRBD2 (6 bases). V was cut by 3 bases and J by 5 bases, with 17 bases left in between. The CDR3 sequence is 15 residues long. Germline-derived CDR1 and CDR2 are KGHSH and LQKENI. CDR3 sequence: CASSPASARRDEQYF. The CDR3 region has the DNA TGTGCCAGCTCACCCGCTAGCGCCAGAAGGGACGAGCAGTACTTC.

J is TRBJ2-1 and V is TRBV5-1, with a possible D match to TRBD2 (6 bases). This CDR3 is built from 15 residues. Germline CDR1 and CDR2: SGHRS and YFSETQ. Trimming left V 0 bases short and J 7 bases short, with 14 bases between. The CDR3 spells CASSLAGQGLNEQFF. Written as DNA, the CDR3 is TGCGCCAGCAGCTTGGCGGGGCAGGGACTTAATGAGCAGTTCTTC.

The chain couples TRBV7-2 to TRBJ1-6; 7 bases match TRBD1. Trimming removed 2 bases from V and 10 bases from J; junction bases left unmatched: 8. This CDR3 comprises 15 residues. From germline, CDR1 is SGHTA and CDR2 FQGNSA. The CDR3 DNA reads TGTGCCAGCAGCTTACCAGGGGGACTCGGGTCACCCCTCCACTTT. It yields the protein CASSLPGGLGSPLHF.

The gene calls are TRBV7-9 and TRBJ1-2, with 10 bases fitting TRBD1. This CDR3 is built from 14 residues. The trim removed 4 bases at V and 3 bases at J, leaving 2 bases unmatched. In germline, CDR1 is SEHNR, CDR2 FQNEAQ (reference sequence). DNA of the CDR3: TGTGCCAGCAGCTCGGGGACAGGGGACTATGGCTACACCTTC. It encodes CASSSGTGDYGYTF.

This chain joins TRBV5-1 and TRBJ2-1, with D perhaps TRBD1 or TRBD2 (5 bases each). The germline CDR1 and CDR2 sequences are SGHRS and YFSETQ. The V end lost 4 bases, the J end lost 5 bases, and 13 bases lay between the germline ends. This CDR3 is 14 amino acids long. The CDR3 DNA sequence: TGCGCCAGCAGCAACCGGGACCCACACAATGAGCAGTTCTTC. Encoded protein: CASSNRDPHNEQFF.

The chain has TRBV10-3 and TRBJ1-2, with D maybe TRBD1 (6 bases). V dropped 0 bases and J dropped 8 bases, with 22 bases sitting between them. Germline CDR1 ENHRY, CDR2 SYGVKD. The CDR3 extends over 17 amino acids. CDR3: CAISESSGDHHSEGYTF. CDR3 nucleotides: TGTGCCATCAGTGAGTCGTCAGGGGACCACCATTCAGAGGGCTACACCTTC.

The J gene is TRBJ2-3, the V gene TRBV7-8; 7 bases map to TRBD2. This CDR3 has 16 amino acids. V shed 4 bases, J shed 0 bases, and the junction held 7 bases outside the gene matches. Germline V gene lookup returns CDR1 SGHVS and CDR2 FQNEAQ. CDR3 sequence reads: CASSSRSGTSTDTQYF. The CDR3 coding sequence is TGTGCCAGCAGCTCCCGGAGCGGGACTAGCACAGATACGCAGTATTTT.

The chain uses TRBV9 and TRBJ2-5; the match to TRBD2 covers 7 bases. J lost 7 bases, V lost 0 bases, and 9 bases had no gene match. The CDR3 extends over 15 amino acids. CDR1 SGDLS and CDR2 YYNGEE come from the germline V gene. This chain's CDR3 is CASSVGLAAGGTQYF. The CDR3 nucleotides are TGTGCCAGCAGCGTAGGGCTAGCGGCTGGTGGGACCCAGTACTTC.

The J gene is TRBJ2-4, the V gene TRBV4-2; 11 bases are shared with TRBD1. J gave up 9 bases and V 1 base, and 5 bases lay outside the gene matches. CDR3 length equals 15 residues. Germline values: CDR1 LGHNA, CDR2 YNFKEQ. CDR3 in DNA: TGTGCCAGCAGCCAAGCTGGGACAGGGGGAGTCATTCAGTACTTC. Protein product: CASSQAGTGGVIQYF.